This passage covers 23 T cell receptor beta chains from one sample sequenced in a study of identical twins. TCRdb re-analysed the 5' RACE reads in MiXCR, keeping a single row per CDR3 protein. The table has 310,000 or so distinct CDR3 sequences, roughly 9% seen once. These sequences were also reported in another study, on yellow fever vaccine responses in identical twins.

Sequencing used CD8+ T cells sorted from blood. These receptors were collected from a woman aged 18-35 years in good health.

The table lists this clonotype with a few counts. The chain links TRBV20-1 to TRBJ2-1, with 9 nucleotides matching TRBD2. CDR1 is DFQATT, CDR2 SNEGSKA, per germline (reference sequence). This CDR3 has 15 residues. V shed 0 bases, J shed 8 bases, and the junction held 8 bases outside the gene matches. The CDR3 region is CSARDLLAGVDEQFF. The CDR3 DNA reads as TGCAGTGCTAGAGATTTACTAGCGGGCGTCGATGAGCAGTTCTTC.

The chain employs TRBV2 and TRBJ2-7; the match to TRBD1 covers 7 bases. CDR1 is SNHLY and CDR2 is FYNNEI in the germline V gene. The CDR3 spans 12 residues. Trimming removed 7 bases from V and 3 bases from J; junction bases left unmatched: 3. The CDR3 nucleotides are TGTGCCAGCACCAGGACAGGCTACGAGCAGTACTTC. Translation gives CASTRTGYEQYF. Full variable domain (outside the CDR3, taken from reference TRBV2 and TRBJ2-7): EPEVTQTPSHQVTQMGQEVILRCVPISNHLYFYWYRQILGQKVEFLVSFYNNEISEKSEIFDDQFSVERPDGSNFTLKIRSTKLEDSAMYFCASTRTGYEQYFGPGTRLTVT.

This clonotype was seen more than once but under ten times. The rearrangement joins TRBV19 to TRBJ2-1; D gene uncertain. This CDR3 region has 12 residues. The germline gives CDR1 LNHDA, CDR2 SQIVND (reference sequence). V lost 3 bases and J 12 bases, leaving 12 bases between the germline ends. The chain's CDR3 is CASSIGDTRQFF. In nucleotides, the CDR3 is TGTGCCAGTAGTATCGGAGACACAAGGCAGTTCTTC.

This clonotype was seen more than once but under ten times. This rearrangement joins TRBV18 to TRBJ2-1; tentative D call: TRBD1 (6 bases). From germline, CDR1 is KGHSH and CDR2 LQKENI. There are 15 residues in the CDR3. Trimming stripped 5 bases from V and 1 base from J, with 12 bases between. The CDR3 DNA is TGTGCCAGCTCATCCCCTAGGGGGTCCTACAATGAGCAGTTCTTC. As protein: CASSSPRGSYNEQFF.

The chain is built from TRBV10-3 and TRBJ2-7; D gene ambiguous. V was pared by 3 bases and J by 5 bases, with 8 bases between. The CDR3 runs to 12 residues. In germline, CDR1 is ENHRY, CDR2 SYGVKD. The CDR3 sequence: CAISEGSHEQYF. The CDR3 DNA follows: TGTGCCATCAGTGAAGGGTCCCACGAGCAGTACTTC.

This clonotype appeared a few times. As DNA, the CDR3 is TGTGCCAGCAGTCCCGTGTGGGTCCCGGATACGCAGTATTTT. It is translated as CASSPVWVPDTQYF. The chain carries TRBV7-9 and TRBJ2-3; D gene uncertain. Germline V gives CDR1 SEHNR, CDR2 FQNEAQ (reference sequence). The CDR3 is 14 residues long. Trimming pared 6 bases from V and 6 bases from J, leaving 16 bases between.

The V gene is TRBV19, the J gene TRBJ2-5, with TRBD2 as a possible D gene (6 bases). Trimming shortened V by 5 bases and J by 3 bases, and 16 bases separated the two germline ends. The germline gives CDR1 LNHDA, CDR2 SQIVND (reference sequence). This CDR3 has 15 amino acids. The chain's CDR3 is CASSPPEGPKETQYF. The DNA of the CDR3 is TGTGCCAGTAGTCCTCCGGAGGGACCTAAAGAGACCCAGTACTTC.

This clonotype was detected many times. This chain links TRBV11-1 with TRBJ2-1, with 10 positions matching TRBD2. The trim removed 4 bases at V and 7 bases at J, leaving 16 bases unmatched. Germline CDR1 reads SGHAT; CDR2 reads FQDESV (reference sequence). The CDR3 extends over 18 amino acids. CDR3 residues: CASSSPPSLAGVGNEQFF. In DNA form, the CDR3 reads TGTGCCAGCAGCTCTCCCCCCTCTCTAGCGGGGGTGGGAAATGAGCAGTTCTTC.

This clonotype was detected a few times. The chain combines TRBV5-5 with TRBJ1-2, with 8 bases fitting TRBD1. The CDR3 has 13 residues. The germline V gene encodes CDR1 SGHKS and CDR2 YYEKEE (reference sequence). Trimming at V came to 4 bases and at J to 8 bases, leaving 7 bases not matched to a gene. The chain's CDR3 is CASSQDRDPGYTF. The DNA for the CDR3 is TGTGCCAGCAGCCAGGACAGGGACCCCGGCTACACCTTC.

A few counts support this clonotype. The chain has TRBV4-1 and TRBJ2-7; 9 bases line up with TRBD1. V dropped 3 bases and J dropped 7; count of bases not matched to a gene: 10. Germline assignment: CDR1 MGHRA and CDR2 YSYEKL. The CDR3 runs to 15 residues. For the CDR3, the DNA is TGCGCCAGCAGCCAGAACCGGGACAGGGTGTGGGAGCAGTACTTC. Protein product: CASSQNRDRVWEQYF.

The V gene is TRBV5-1, the J gene TRBJ2-3; 9 bases align to TRBD1. CDR3 length: 15 residues. Germline V gene sequence: CDR1 SGHRS, CDR2 YFSETQ. J was trimmed by 1 base and V by 4 bases; bases with no gene match: 4. The CDR3 spells CASSGTGTGTDTQYF. DNA for the CDR3: TGCGCCAGCAGCGGGACAGGGACCGGCACAGATACGCAGTATTTT.

J is TRBJ1-6 and V is TRBV6-4; D is uncertain. Trimming cost V 2 bases and J 5 bases, with 7 bases left between them. Per germline, CDR1 MRHNA and CDR2 SNTAGT. The CDR3 sequence is 14 residues long. The CDR3 region is CASSDGPNNSPLHF. The CDR3 DNA is TGTGCCAGCAGTGACGGTCCTAATAATTCACCCCTCCACTTT.

This clonotype was picked up a small number of times. The genes are TRBV12-3 or TRBV12-4 and TRBJ2-2; 9 bases agree with TRBD1. V trimming: 4 bases; J trimming: 4 bases; junction bases outside the gene matches: 7. This CDR3 contains 16 residues. CDR3 DNA sequence: TGTGCCAGCAGTTGGGACAGGGTTATGGCCACCGGGGAGCTGTTTTTT. Protein sequence: CASSWDRVMATGELFF.

The chain carries TRBV25-1 and TRBJ2-7; tentative D call: TRBD2 (7 bases). Germline CDR1 reads MGHDK; CDR2 reads SYGVNS. V was clipped by 5 bases and J by 4 bases, with 15 bases between them. The CDR3 loop spans 14 amino acids. The CDR3 is CASSHWGGQYEQYF. The CDR3 nucleotides are TGTGCCAGCAGTCACTGGGGGGGGCAATACGAGCAGTACTTC.

The table lists this clonotype with many counts. The chain is built from TRBV12-3 or TRBV12-4 and TRBJ2-2, with D perhaps matching TRBD1 (7 bases). This CDR3 has 17 amino acids. V lost 6 bases and J 3 bases, leaving 20 bases between the germline ends. CDR3 nucleotide sequence: TGTGCCAGCAGGTACCCTTCTGACAGGGAGGACACCGGGGAGCTGTTTTTT. Encoded protein: CASRYPSDREDTGELFF.

At least ten counts were recorded for this clonotype. The chain joins TRBV11-1 to TRBJ2-2; a weak D match, TRBD2 (5 bases). In germline, CDR1 is SGHAT, CDR2 FQDESV (reference sequence). Trimming cost V 1 base and J 0 bases, with 15 bases left between them. CDR3 size: 18 residues. CDR3 sequence reads: CASSLGGPVAPNTGELFF. DNA of the CDR3: TGTGCCAGCAGCTTAGGGGGTCCGGTAGCGCCGAACACCGGGGAGCTGTTTTTT. The variable domain in full, with the rest retrieved from reference TRBV11-1 and TRBJ2-2, is EAEVAQSPRYKITEKSQAVAFWCDPISGHATLYWYRQILGQGPELLVQFQDESVVDDSQLPKDRFSAERLKGVDSTLKIQPAELGDSAMYLCASSLGGPVAPNTGELFFGEGSRLTVL.

CDR3 DNA sequence: TGTGCCATCAGTGAGGGACACCTAGCGGAGTACAATGAGCAGTTCTTC. Its translation is CAISEGHLAEYNEQFF. The rearrangement uses TRBV10-3 and TRBJ2-1, with TRBD2 matching over 7 bases. CDR3 length: 16 residues. V dropped 2 bases and J dropped 4; count of bases not matched to a gene: 8. In germline, CDR1 is ENHRY, CDR2 SYGVKD.

This clonotype was observed a handful of times. The chain is built from TRBV4-1 and TRBJ1-4; 7 bases fit TRBD1. The CDR3 runs 17 residues. Germline trimming cut 3 bases from V and 6 bases from J; bases unmatched to any gene: 13. The germline V gene has CDR1 MGHRA and CDR2 YSYEKL. CDR3 DNA: TGCGCCAGCAGCCACGTCTATCCAGGGGGTCAGGATGAAAAACTGTTTTTT. It yields the protein CASSHVYPGGQDEKLFF.

The rearrangement uses TRBV28 and TRBJ1-2, with D possibly matching TRBD1 (6 bases). CDR3 size: 14 residues. The V end was cut by 4 bases, the J end by 2 bases, with 11 bases between. Germline-derived CDR1 and CDR2 are MDHEN and SYDVKM. In DNA, the CDR3 is TGTGCCAGCAGTTACAGGGCGGGGAACTATGGCTACACCTTC. It specifies CASSYRAGNYGYTF.

This clonotype has at least ten counts. The chain recombines TRBV7-9 with TRBJ2-3; D is ambiguous. The CDR3 sequence is 13 residues long. Looked up from germline, CDR1 is SEHNR and CDR2 is FQNEAQ (reference sequence). The germline V and J ends were trimmed by 5 bases and 8 bases, with 14 bases remaining between them. For the CDR3, the DNA is TGTGCCAGCAGCGAGCACCCTTGGGTTACGCAGTATTTT. Translating it yields CASSEHPWVTQYF.

This clonotype was seen repeatedly, ten times or more. The chain joins TRBV6-5 to TRBJ2-2; 8 bases line up with TRBD1. Germline trimming cut 2 bases from V and 7 bases from J; bases unmatched to any gene: 9. CDR3 size: 16 residues. The V gene's germline CDR1 is MNHEY and CDR2 SVGAGI. The CDR3, as DNA: TGTGCCAGCAGTTACCCGAGGGCAGGGGGCCTCGGGGAGCTGTTTTTT. It encodes CASSYPRAGGLGELFF.

Here the CDR3 DNA reads TGTGCCAGCTCACCGGTACTTGCGGGGCGCTCCTACAATGAGCAGTTCTTC. Protein: CASSPVLAGRSYNEQFF. The V and J genes are TRBV18 and TRBJ2-1; D might be TRBD2 (6 bases). The CDR3 totals 17 residues. The V gene lost 3 bases and the J gene lost 0 bases, with 15 bases spanning the gap. The germline gives CDR1 KGHSH, CDR2 LQKENI.

A few counts support this clonotype. The chain joins TRBV20-1 to TRBJ2-1; 14 nucleotides align to TRBD2. The V and J ends lost 8 bases and 7 bases, in that order; junction bases with no gene match: 10. Germline lookup yields CDR1 DFQATT and CDR2 SNEGSKA (reference sequence). This CDR3 comprises 15 residues. CDR3 amino acids: CSQEPGTSGSNEQFF. CDR3 in DNA: TGCAGTCAGGAGCCCGGGACTAGCGGGAGTAATGAGCAGTTCTTC.